This T cell receptor (beta chain) was recorded in a study of PD-L1 blockade in urothelial cancer. For the study at large: It was at some point between 2013 and 2014 that patients started atezolizumab at 1,200 mg intravenously every 3 weeks. A median of roughly 150,000 T cells was found in the blood samples.

Documented time point: peripheral blood 6 weeks after treatment start. From germline, CDR1 is SGHTA and CDR2 FQGNSA. The CDR3 has 15 amino acids. Trimming cost V 4 bases and J 4 bases, with 14 bases left between them. Every PCR was spiked with synthetic TCR analog templates. Libraries were prepared by immunoSEQ multiplex PCR; TCRdb keeps only in-frame clonotypes and omits some of them. The sample comprises around 100,000 clones, less than 95% of which are singletons, and 3% to 4.5% rests with the top ten. The input for sequencing was PBMCs, taken around atezolizumab (anti-PD-L1) treatment. This chain connects TRBV7-2 to TRBJ1-3, with D hard to call. The TCR originated in a man aged 60 to 75 with urothelial cancer. The CDR3 sequence: CASSSGVYSGNTIYF. In DNA form, the CDR3 reads TGTGCCAGCAGCTCCGGGGTTTATTCCGGAAACACCATATATTTT.